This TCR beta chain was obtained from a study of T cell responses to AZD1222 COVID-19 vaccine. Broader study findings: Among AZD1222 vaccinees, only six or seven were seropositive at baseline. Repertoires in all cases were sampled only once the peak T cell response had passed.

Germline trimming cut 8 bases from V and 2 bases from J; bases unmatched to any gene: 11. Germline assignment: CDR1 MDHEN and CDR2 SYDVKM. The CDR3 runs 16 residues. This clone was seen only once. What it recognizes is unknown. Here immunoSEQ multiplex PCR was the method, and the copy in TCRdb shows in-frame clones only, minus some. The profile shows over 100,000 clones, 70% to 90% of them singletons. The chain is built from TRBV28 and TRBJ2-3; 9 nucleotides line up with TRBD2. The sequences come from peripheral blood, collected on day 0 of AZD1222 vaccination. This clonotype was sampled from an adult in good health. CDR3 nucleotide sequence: TGTGCCAGCCTTCCGCTAGCGGGACTTAACACAGATACGCAGTATTTT. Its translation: CASLPLAGLNTDTQYF.